The next 8 T cell receptor beta chains were all read from a single sample in a study of shared clonotypes between healthy human individuals. The table came from immunoSEQ multiplex PCR; TCRdb's copy has only in-frame clones and leaves some out. The sample lists approximately 1,500,000 clones, around 98% occurring once. The material sequenced was naive CD4+ T cells sorted from blood. Subset reported: CD45RA+ positively selected. The receptor source for this set is a man aged 30-40 years in good health.

J is TRBJ2-5 and V is TRBV7-8; D unclear. The CDR3 has 16 amino acids. The V gene's germline CDR1 is SGHVS and CDR2 FQNEAQ. Deletions cut 6 bases from V and 2 bases from J, with 19 bases between. The CDR3 nucleotides read TGTGCCAGCAGAAGAAGCTCAGCAACTACACAAGAGACCCAGTACTTC. It is translated as CASRRSSATTQETQYF.

This clone appeared once. The chain carries TRBV7-6 and TRBJ2-7; 10 positions agree with TRBD2. V gave up 2 bases and J gave up 10 bases; unmatched junction bases: 11. Germline CDR1 SGHVS, CDR2 FNYEAQ. This CDR3 has 15 amino acids. CDR3 in amino acids: CASSLNGLAGAVQYF. The CDR3 coding sequence is TGTGCCAGCAGCTTAAACGGGCTAGCGGGAGCAGTACAGTACTTC.

This CDR3 reads CASSFDGTSAYEQYF. Here the CDR3 DNA reads TGTGCCAGCAGCTTTGATGGGACTAGCGCCTACGAGCAGTACTTC. The rearrangement joins TRBV7-2 to TRBJ2-7, with 10 bases that match TRBD2. The V and J ends lost 3 bases and 2 bases, in that order; junction bases with no gene match: 4. Germline lookup yields CDR1 SGHTA and CDR2 FQGNSA. The CDR3 is 15 residues long.

The chain is built from TRBV11-2 and TRBJ2-1, with 9 bases that match TRBD1. With V trimmed by 4 bases and J by 4 bases, 11 bases remained unmatched. Germline lookup yields CDR1 SGHAT and CDR2 FQNNGV. This CDR3 is built from 17 residues. DNA for the CDR3: TGTGCCAGCAGCTCACCGAGGGGACAGGGAGCGTACAATGAGCAGTTCTTC. Amino acid sequence: CASSSPRGQGAYNEQFF.

This CDR3 reads CASSRTGRNTGELFF. The DNA for the CDR3 is TGTGCCAGTTCCCGGACAGGGCGGAACACCGGGGAGCTGTTTTTT. The V call is TRBV19, the J call TRBJ2-2; TRBD1 agrees at 8 bases. Trimming took 8 bases from V and 1 from J; bases not matched to a gene: 6. The CDR3 runs to 15 residues. Germline V CDR1 and CDR2: LNHDA, SQIVND (reference sequence).

The CDR3 spells CASGETQYF. For the CDR3, the DNA is TGTGCCAGCGGCGAGACCCAGTACTTC. The chain has TRBV13 and TRBJ2-5; D remains ambiguous. The CDR3 is 9 amino acids. Germline CDR1 PRHDT, CDR2 FYEKMQ (reference sequence). The V gene lost 8 bases and the J gene lost 5 bases, with 3 bases spanning the gap.

V and J are TRBV18 and TRBJ1-4; weak D call: TRBD1 (6 bases). The V end lost 2 bases, the J end lost 8 bases, and 18 bases lay between the germline ends. CDR3 length equals 16 residues. Germline CDR1 is KGHSH and CDR2 is LQKENI. The chain's CDR3 is CASSPALTGSGEKLFF. Here the CDR3 DNA reads TGTGCCAGCTCACCAGCCCTTACAGGGAGCGGCGAAAAACTGTTTTTT.

This rearrangement joins TRBV5-1 to TRBJ2-3; tentatively, D is TRBD1 (5 bases). This CDR3 has 18 amino acids. Germline CDR1 is SGHRS and CDR2 is YFSETQ. V was cut by 1 base and J by 1 base, with 19 bases left in between. CDR3 coding DNA: TGCGCCAGCAGCTTGCCGAAGCCAGGGCTGCCTGGCACAGATACGCAGTATTTT. It specifies CASSLPKPGLPGTDTQYF.